A single sample gave rise to the 7 T cell receptor beta chains below, sequenced in a study of OX40 agonist ivuxolimab in advanced cancers. Assay used: immunoSEQ multiplex PCR; TCRdb lists only in-frame clones, some missing. The data contain 20,000 to 25,000 clones, 65% to 85% of them singletons. The material was CD4+ or CD8+ T cells sorted from blood, obtained in a trial of the OX40 agonist ivuxolimab. Every receptor here comes from an adult with an advanced solid tumor such as melanoma, head and neck, liver or kidney cancer.

Concerning this clone: The junction and the germline gene differ at one end; a read error may be behind it. The CDR3 coding sequence is TGTGCTAGCAGCTGGCCGGGGGTACAAGAGACCCAGTACTTC. Translating gives CASSWPGVQETQYF. V is TRBV7-7 and J is TRBJ2-5, with D maybe TRBD2 (6 bases). The length of the CDR3 is 14 residues. From germline, CDR1 is SSHAT and CDR2 FNYEAQ (reference sequence).

The rearrangement links TRBV7-9 to TRBJ2-7, with TRBD1 matching 7 bases. CDR3 length equals 16 residues. CDR1 is SEHNR, CDR2 FQNEAQ, per germline (reference sequence). With V trimmed by 5 bases and J by 0 bases, 10 bases remained unmatched. The CDR3 is CASSQTGTASSYEQYF. CDR3 sequence (DNA): TGTGCCAGCAGCCAGACTGGGACAGCGAGCTCCTACGAGCAGTACTTC.

This clone has just a few counts. The chain couples TRBV6-9 to TRBJ2-7; the D is unclear. Germline CDR1 MNHGY, CDR2 SVAAGI. The V end was cut by 7 bases, the J end by 9 bases, with 19 bases between. The CDR3 spans 13 residues. CDR3 sequence: CASNQTPACGQYF. CDR3 DNA sequence: TGTGCCAGCAACCAGACCCCTGCTTGTGGGCAGTACTTC.

In this sample, this clone turned up a few times. CDR3 loop: CASSPLEGPVGYTF. DNA of the CDR3: TGTGCCAGCAGCCCCTTGGAGGGGCCTGTTGGCTACACCTTC. This rearrangement joins TRBV5-6 to TRBJ1-2, with a tentative D call TRBD1 (5 bases). The germline V gene has CDR1 SGHDT and CDR2 YYEEEE. The CDR3 spans 14 residues. V shed 4 bases and J shed 7 bases, with 17 bases lying between them. Variable domain in full (rest from reference TRBV5-6 and TRBJ1-2): DAGVTQSPTHLIKTRGQQVTLRCSPKSGHDTVSWYQQALGQGPQFIFQYYEEEERQRGNFPDRFSGHQFPNYSSELNVNALLLGDSALYLCASSPLEGPVGYTFGSGTRLTVV.

This chain links TRBV2 with TRBJ1-1; 7 bases agree with TRBD1. Germline V lookup: CDR1 SNHLY, CDR2 FYNNEI. This CDR3 region has 13 residues. V gave up 4 bases and J gave up 1 base; unmatched junction bases: 0. The CDR3 loop is CASSGQGNTEAFF. CDR3 DNA sequence: TGTGCCAGCAGTGGACAGGGGAACACTGAAGCTTTCTTT. Variable domain in full (rest from reference TRBV2 and TRBJ1-1): EPEVTQTPSHQVTQMGQEVILRCVPISNHLYFYWYRQILGQKVEFLVSFYNNEISEKSEIFDDQFSVERPDGSNFTLKIRSTKLEDSAMYFCASSGQGNTEAFFGQGTRLTVV.

J is TRBJ2-7 and V is TRBV28; 9 positions match TRBD2. The CDR3 has 14 amino acids. The trim removed 8 bases at V and 2 bases at J, leaving 7 bases unmatched. The germline V gene encodes CDR1 MDHEN and CDR2 SYDVKM. CDR3 sequence reads: CASQKRGAAYEQYF. Written as DNA, the CDR3 is TGTGCCAGCCAGAAGCGGGGGGCCGCCTACGAGCAGTACTTC.

Only a few counts were recorded for this clone. The chain has TRBV19 and TRBJ1-1, with a weak D call TRBD1 (6 bases). Germline values: CDR1 LNHDA, CDR2 SQIVND (reference sequence). Trimming pared 3 bases from V and 0 bases from J, leaving 14 bases between. The CDR3 length is 16 residues. CDR3 region: CASSIGTLNMNTEAFF. Written as DNA, the CDR3 is TGTGCCAGTAGTATCGGGACACTTAATATGAACACTGAAGCTTTCTTT.